This TCR beta chain was identified during a study of early T cells in non-severe SARS-CoV-2 infection. The wider study: Sequencing of bulk RNA from unsorted whole blood was done, without chain pairing. Points from the study as a whole: Private and CD4 specificities were missed by VDJdb matching, which favored anti-spike CD8 responses.

Attachment of unique molecular identifiers to individual cDNA molecules was performed. TCRdb itself ran the 5' RACE reads through MiXCR, one entry per CDR3 protein. The repertoire holds 95,000 to 150,000 distinct CDR3 sequences, with 15% as singletons. This clonotype has just a few counts. The antigen is undetermined. V lost 2 bases and J lost 4, with 9 bases in between. The CDR3 is 14 amino acids. Sequencing was done on a sample of whole blood. The clonotype comes from an adult who was a healthcare worker with PCR-confirmed SARS-CoV-2 infection or an uninfected control (not recorded which). This sequence joins TRBV12-3 or TRBV12-4 and TRBJ1-3; D uncertain. The CDR3 DNA reads TGTGCCAGCAGTTTAACTGGAGTCGGAAACACCATATATTTT. Protein sequence: CASSLTGVGNTIYF.